The rows below give T cell receptor beta chains drawn from one sample of a study of blood T cells in healthy people across ages. Each CDR3 protein gets one entry after TCRdb re-called the 5' RACE reads with MiXCR. The data show 780,000 or so distinct CDR3 sequences, 40% to 65% seen once. Material for sequencing was blood. Receptor source: a man aged 80 or over in good health. Each CDR3 is given with its conserved first and last residue. The D gene is left open where the match is weak. Size is stated for part of the rows, as once, few or many counts, or as a class when the clone is expanded.

CDR3 protein: CASSTHGGWETQYF; CDR3 DNA: TGTGCTAGCAGTACCCACGGGGGGTGGGAGACCCAGTACTTC; D gene: TRBD2; V gene: TRBV6-6; J gene: TRBJ2-5; clone size: few
CDR3 protein: CASSLRAVRGSEQYF; CDR3 DNA: TGTGCCAGCAGCTTGCGTGCGGTCAGGGGATCCGAGCAGTACTTC; D gene: .; V gene: TRBV5-6; J gene: TRBJ2-7; clone size: .
CDR3 protein: CASSFFGVLAGYNEQFF; CDR3 DNA: TGTGCCAGCAGTTTCTTTGGGGTTCTAGCGGGGTACAATGAGCAGTTCTTC; D gene: TRBD2; V gene: TRBV12-3/TRBV12-4; J gene: TRBJ2-1; clone size: .
CDR3 protein: CASSVDGTGGRLSEQYF; CDR3 DNA: TGTGCCAGCAGCGTAGATGGGACAGGGGGCAGGTTGAGCGAGCAGTACTTC; D gene: TRBD1; V gene: TRBV9; J gene: TRBJ2-7; clone size: .
CDR3 protein: CASSLDVQGPYEQYF; CDR3 DNA: TGCGCCAGCAGCTTGGATGTTCAGGGCCCCTACGAGCAGTACTTC; D gene: .; V gene: TRBV5-1; J gene: TRBJ2-7; clone size: .
CDR3 protein: CASSLGPGSRTSGSYEQYF; CDR3 DNA: TGTGCCAGCAGTTTAGGTCCAGGCTCCAGGACTAGCGGGAGCTACGAGCAGTACTTC; D gene: TRBD2; V gene: TRBV27; J gene: TRBJ2-7; clone size: .
CDR3 protein: CASSLSRRDNGYTF; CDR3 DNA: TGTGCCAGCAGTTTGTCACGCAGGGATAATGGCTACACCTTC; D gene: .; V gene: TRBV12-3/TRBV12-4; J gene: TRBJ1-2; clone size: few
CDR3 protein: CSARPPEGLVIGELFF; CDR3 DNA: TGCAGTGCTAGGCCCCCCGAGGGACTAGTGATCGGGGAGCTGTTTTTT; D gene: TRBD2; V gene: TRBV20-1; J gene: TRBJ2-2; clone size: few
CDR3 protein: CASSEAGTGGYEQYF; CDR3 DNA: TGTGCCAGCAGTGAAGCCGGGACAGGGGGTTACGAGCAGTACTTC; D gene: TRBD1; V gene: TRBV2; J gene: TRBJ2-7; clone size: .
CDR3 protein: CASSPGQATGELFF; CDR3 DNA: TGTGCCAGCAGCCCGGGACAGGCAACCGGGGAGCTGTTTTTT; D gene: TRBD1; V gene: TRBV7-9; J gene: TRBJ2-2; clone size: .
CDR3 protein: CSARDRGAATNEKLFF; CDR3 DNA: TGCAGTGCTAGAGATCGGGGGGCGGCAACTAATGAAAAACTGTTTTTT; D gene: .; V gene: TRBV20-1; J gene: TRBJ1-4; clone size: few
CDR3 protein: CASSQPSRREQFF; CDR3 DNA: TGCGCCAGCAGTCAGCCTTCGAGGCGTGAGCAGTTCTTC; D gene: .; V gene: TRBV5-1; J gene: TRBJ2-1; clone size: .
CDR3 protein: CASSDGQGRGYAYF; CDR3 DNA: TGTGCCAGCAGCGACGGACAGGGGCGGGGATACGCGTATTTT; D gene: TRBD1; V gene: TRBV9; J gene: TRBJ2-3; clone size: .
CDR3 protein: CASSPNKGTGETQYF; CDR3 DNA: TGCGCCAGCAGCCCAAATAAGGGGACAGGAGAGACCCAGTACTTC; D gene: TRBD1; V gene: TRBV4-1; J gene: TRBJ2-5; clone size: .
CDR3 protein: CSARDDRGLSNEQFF; CDR3 DNA: TGCAGTGCTAGAGATGACAGGGGGCTTTCCAATGAGCAGTTCTTC; D gene: TRBD1; V gene: TRBV20-1; J gene: TRBJ2-1; clone size: .
CDR3 protein: CATSSGTPISGANVLTF; CDR3 DNA: TGTGCCACCAGTTCCGGGACACCCATATCTGGGGCCAACGTCCTGACTTTC; D gene: .; V gene: TRBV24-1; J gene: TRBJ2-6; clone size: .
CDR3 protein: CSAPVAAALTYNEQFF; CDR3 DNA: TGCAGTGCCCCGGTTGCGGCCGCCCTCACCTACAATGAGCAGTTCTTC; D gene: .; V gene: TRBV20-1; J gene: TRBJ2-1; clone size: few
CDR3 protein: CASSKGGPPEQYF; CDR3 DNA: TGTGCCAGCAGCAAAGGGGGCCCCCCCGAGCAGTACTTC; D gene: .; V gene: TRBV21-1; J gene: TRBJ2-7; clone size: .
CDR3 protein: CASSDIDGRGVNTEAFF; CDR3 DNA: TGTGCCAGCAGCGACATTGACGGGAGAGGGGTGAACACTGAAGCTTTCTTT; D gene: .; V gene: TRBV7-9; J gene: TRBJ1-1; clone size: .
CDR3 protein: CAISIIGTGEGYTF; CDR3 DNA: TGTGCCATCAGTATCATCGGGACAGGGGAAGGCTACACCTTC; D gene: TRBD1; V gene: TRBV10-3; J gene: TRBJ1-2; clone size: .
CDR3 protein: CASSPRLVSSGANVLTF; CDR3 DNA: TGTGCCAGCAGTCCCCGACTAGTTAGCTCTGGGGCCAACGTCCTGACTTTC; D gene: .; V gene: TRBV6-1; J gene: TRBJ2-6; clone size: few
CDR3 protein: CSAIPLAGQETQYF; CDR3 DNA: TGCAGTGCTATCCCTCTAGCGGGGCAAGAGACCCAGTACTTC; D gene: TRBD2; V gene: TRBV20-1; J gene: TRBJ2-5; clone size: few
CDR3 protein: CASSDGQGAKNIQYF; CDR3 DNA: TGCGCCAGCAGTGACGGACAGGGGGCCAAAAACATTCAGTACTTC; D gene: TRBD1; V gene: TRBV10-1; J gene: TRBJ2-4; clone size: .
CDR3 protein: CASSRASGYEQYF; CDR3 DNA: TGCGCCAGCAGCCGGGCTAGCGGCTACGAGCAGTACTTC; D gene: TRBD2; V gene: TRBV5-1; J gene: TRBJ2-7; clone size: .
CDR3 protein: CSTDTQYF; CDR3 DNA: TGCAGCACGGATACGCAGTATTTT; D gene: .; V gene: TRBV20-1; J gene: TRBJ2-3; clone size: .
CDR3 protein: CASSEERDVKNIQYF; CDR3 DNA: TGTGCCAGCAGTGAGGAGCGGGATGTCAAAAACATTCAGTACTTC; D gene: TRBD2; V gene: TRBV2; J gene: TRBJ2-4; clone size: few